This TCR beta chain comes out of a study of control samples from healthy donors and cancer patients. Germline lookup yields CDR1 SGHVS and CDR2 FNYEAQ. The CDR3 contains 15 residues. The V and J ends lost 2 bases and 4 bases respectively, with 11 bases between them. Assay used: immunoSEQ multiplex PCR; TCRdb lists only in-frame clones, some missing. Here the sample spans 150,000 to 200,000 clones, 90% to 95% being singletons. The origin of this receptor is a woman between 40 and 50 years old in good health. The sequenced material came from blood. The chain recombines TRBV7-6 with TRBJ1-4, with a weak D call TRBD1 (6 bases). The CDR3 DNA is TGTGCCAGCAGCTTAAGCGGGACATATAATGAAAAACTGTTTTTT. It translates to CASSLSGTYNEKLFF.